This T cell receptor beta chain comes out of a study of radiation and T cells in renal cell carcinoma. Assay: immunoSEQ multiplex PCR; the TCRdb copy retains only in-frame clones and omits some. There are roughly 150,000 clones in the sample; less than 90% occur only once, and 4.1% lies in the top ten. Time point specified: baseline pretreatment blood. Treatment specified: 15 Gy SBRT to primary tumor, nephrectomy 4 weeks later. V was pared by 2 bases and J by 7 bases, with 7 bases between. CDR3 length: 12 residues. Germline lookup yields CDR1 SGHDT and CDR2 YYEEEE. This rearrangement joins TRBV5-6 to TRBJ2-1; perhaps TRBD2 as D (5 bases). The sample in question was blood, obtained from a patient whose treatment included radiotherapy and nephrectomy. The TCR was taken from a woman between 70 and 85 years old with renal cell carcinoma. The CDR3 reads CASSFRGNEQFF. The DNA of the CDR3 is TGTGCCAGCAGCTTTCGGGGAAATGAGCAGTTCTTC.